This TCR beta chain was documented in a study of cytomegalovirus exposure and HLA in healthy donors (dated by TCRdb to about 2017). Study-wide context: An earlier analysis of some 600 of the donors reported 276 Gb of sequence data and 90 million to 120 million unique TCR beta sequences obtained from around 170 million T cells. An early release covering about 600 HLA-typed donors comprised 300 to 350 gigabases of sequencing data and around 85 million unique TCR sequences. Of the 398 genotyped donors, around 81% fell in the genetic ancestry cluster associated with self-reported Caucasian donors. The study aimed to test whether cataloging public T cell receptors could reveal signatures of past pathogen exposure. The T cell repertoires of some 670 subjects were profiled by immunosequencing and related to cytomegalovirus serostatus. Besides the first cohort of about 730 subjects, a separate validation cohort made up of 120 different subjects was used. To predict cytomegalovirus infection status, the study brought together high-throughput TCR immunosequencing, statistical association of individual TCRs with disease status, and machine learning. In a later analysis, previously published TCR beta repertoires from 666 donors were re-analyzed and high-resolution HLA genotyping was added so that TCR occurrence patterns could be studied. In the later analysis, no new phenotypic data were used to find candidate immune exposures; instead, reliance was placed on TCR beta sequences and their occurrence across donors. An earlier analysis of several hundred of the donors applied high-throughput TCR beta sequencing to assess whether each TCR beta V gene segment acted as functional or pseudogenic. Donor age, sex, ethnicity and CMV serostatus were collected together with the repertoire data. A later genetic analysis took genome-wide SNP genotypes for about three fifths of the 666 donors and used that subset as a discovery cohort. All discovery cohort repertoires had been generated using a single sequencing platform. HLA typing covered class I and class II loci at four-digit resolution. Typing coverage varied by locus: roughly 620-640 donors for A, B, C, DRB1 and DQB1; more than 500 for DQA1; around 570 for DPA1; 450 to 480 for DPB1. Five DR-DQ haplotypes were treated as single units for association and clustering because of strong linkage in the cohort. Among under 450 genotyped donors of the cohort, an average of 235,054 unique TCR beta nucleotide sequences were sequenced per donor, approximately 20% of them non-productive.

Paper-wide results and their limitations: Several of the top co-occurrence clusters appeared to be linked to parvovirus B19, influenza, CMV and Epstein-Barr virus, according to a later analysis. The authors suggested that the approach could potentially be generalized to other disease states and immunological phenotypes. An association between a missense DCLRE1C variant and V-gene and J-gene trimming of TCR beta chains was found in a later genetic analysis and replicated in an independent cohort. Correlated functional status among segregating V segments might be attributable to linkage disequilibrium, but an unknown experimental factor could not be ruled out. Specific HLA alleles were associated with roughly 17,000 TCR beta sequences at a false discovery rate of 0.05 in a later analysis. According to a later analysis, TCR association rates differed among HLA loci, with DRB1 alleles showing the most associated TCRs and HLA-C alleles showing the fewest. According to a later analysis, most CMV-associated TCR beta chains appeared to be HLA-restricted, and the HLA associations seemed to be driven largely by CMV exposure. Compared with the 666-donor mean, donors in an Asian-associated ancestry cluster had fewer N-insertions in productive TCRs, according to a later genetic analysis. Because HLA typing was unavailable for some donors at each locus, only the typed subset was used in association tests. A few of the identified cytomegalovirus-associated TCR beta chains were confirmed in vitro to be specific for cytomegalovirus antigens. In both the original and validation cohorts, the classifier was reported to diagnose cytomegalovirus status with high specificity and sensitivity. A total of 164 TCR beta chains were listed by the study as associated with cytomegalovirus. Because counts were too low, roughly 17 rarely observed V segments, including chromosome 9 orphons, were left out of the earlier analysis of about 500 of the donors. A group of highly shared sequence variants was considered likely to be a technical artifact of the sequencing pipeline. Most TCR sequences were observed very rarely across donors, whereas some public TCRs were present in many individuals. A later analysis found that HLA-associated TCR beta chains were more clonally expanded and had lower generation probabilities than equally common non-associated chains. The 87-base-pair reads could not distinguish some IMGT-functional V segments, including TRBV6-2 and TRBV6-3, so those segments were excluded. This cohort had only TCR beta chains sequenced, and the lack of alpha or paired-chain data limited which features could be detected. CMV serostatus was the only immune exposure information available for the cohort. When HLA alleles, especially DR and DQ, strongly co-occurred, attributing TCR associations to individual alleles was difficult. In an earlier analysis of approximately 600 of the donors, most TCR beta V segments were observed in productive rearrangements about 87% or about 30% of the time, broadly matching IMGT annotations. The presence/absence analyses assumed that sequencing depth was roughly uniform across donors, and that assumption may not be true. A further reported finding was that TCR beta sequences accurately predicted the HLA-A and HLA-B alleles for most subjects in the first cohort.

The library was made by the immunoSEQ multiplex PCR assay. A mixture of 60 forward primers for TCR Vbeta segments and 13 reverse primers for TCR Jbeta segments was used in the multiplex PCR. A multiplex PCR assay on genomic DNA amplified the CDR3 region of rearranged TCR beta genes. The amplified TCR beta libraries were sequenced on the Illumina HiSeq System as 87-base-pair reads. In the original analysis: In a later analysis, roughly 80 million unique TCR beta chains were counted across the roughly 700 repertoires, and some 10 million of these chains were shared by at least two donors. Raw reads were error-corrected and collapsed into unique sequences by a nearest-neighbor algorithm in which closely related sequences were merged to remove PCR and sequencing errors. CDR3 sequences were aligned to IMGT reference sequences to assign V, D and J gene segments. For a sequence to be retained, a match of at least six nucleotides to both a V gene segment and a J gene segment was required. Rearrangements were called productive when the CDR3 lacked stop codons and stayed in frame with V and J; all others were non-productive. CDR3 was defined according to IMGT convention as the region running from the second conserved V-encoded cysteine to the conserved J-encoded phenylalanine. In an earlier analysis of approximately 590 of the donors, sequences lacking an unambiguous match to a single V gene segment were excluded. In an earlier analysis of approximately 550 of the donors, V segments were called functional above 56.7% productive rearrangements and were called segregating when the between-donor standard deviation exceeded 5%. A statistical classification framework was developed to diagnose cytomegalovirus status using the catalog of TCR beta chain sequences. In a later analysis, TCR nucleotide sequences were compared against IMGT/GENE-DB human TR gene sequences so that V and J genes could be assigned. In a later analysis, CDR3 sequences and most-parsimonious VDJ recombination scenarios were assigned using the TCRdist pipeline. In a later analysis, each TCR beta chain was defined by its CDR3 amino acid sequence together with its V-gene family, and reads without a unique V-gene family were excluded. A later analysis removed roughly 590 highly shared, low-generation-probability nucleotide sequences to deal with suspected cross-contamination and a sequencing artifact. For each public chain, a later analysis derived a clonal expansion index from normalized ranks of inferred template counts within each repertoire. In a later analysis, generation probabilities were computed using a VDJ recombination model fitted to out-of-frame rearrangements, and the results were checked against IGoR. A later analysis scored TCR-TCR, TCR-HLA and TCR-CMV co-occurrence with hypergeometric tests, applying a repertoire-size bias correction to TCR pairs. False discovery rates were estimated in a later analysis by permuting HLA or CMV assignments 20 times. In a later analysis, co-occurring TCRs were grouped using DBSCAN, and TCRdist sequence similarity was added for clustering within HLA-allele-positive subsets. For co-occurrence clustering, repertoires with fewer than 30,000 or more than 120,000 public chains were excluded, along with a handful of repertoires with anomalous nucleotide sharing. What TCRdb holds here is the immuneACCESS table cut down to in-frame rearrangements. Part of the clones is not present; checked against another copy, under half of the missing clones reflect an unresolved V gene, and the others are unexplained. The V and J calls and the clone size are those of that table, but D and trimming were determined from the DNA. This sample holds roughly 190,000 clones; 80% to 85% were observed only once. The ten most abundant clones make up about 0.84% of the sample.

Turning to this clone: This receptor's antigen is unknown. No clone much larger than this one lies a single base away; base qualities are absent.

In total, 666 healthy bone marrow donors made up the cohort. All cohort members were sampled while nominally healthy, although unrecorded immune exposures were likely present. The donor tested CMV seronegative and was one of the 352 seronegative cohort members. A peripheral blood sample was collected from each donor, and TCR beta sequencing was performed on peripheral blood mononuclear cells. The Qiagen DNeasy Blood Extraction Kit was used to extract genomic DNA from the blood cell samples. The cysteine opens and the phenylalanine closes a CDR3 of 15 amino acids. The only DNA kept is the CDR3, 45 bases in frame from the first base. V is pared back by 5 bases and J by 2 bases, with 17 bases lying between the germline termini.

The clonotype originates from a young woman in good health and CMV-seronegative. The sequenced sample was PBMCs. Recombination joined TRBV5-3 with TRBJ2-7, and the D gene may be TRBD2, 6 bases matching. TRBV5-3 belongs to the ORF category, with a function that is uncertain. The CDR3 loop reads CARRGGLAGTYEQYF. In nucleotide form, the sequence is TGTGCCAGAAGGGGGGGATTGGCGGGCACCTACGAGCAGTACTTC.